This is a list of T cell receptor beta chains from one sample in a study of blood T cell repertoires in COVID-19. Libraries were prepared by immunoSEQ multiplex PCR; TCRdb keeps only in-frame clonotypes and omits some of them. The sample lists about 220,000 clones, 65% to 85% occurring once. Sequenced material: peripheral blood. The source of these receptors is an older woman with acute or convalescent COVID-19. The CDR3 runs from the conserved cysteine through the conserved F or W.

V gene	J gene	CDR3 protein
TRBV5-4	TRBJ2-7	CASSLATGEHEQYF
TRBV6-5	TRBJ2-7	CASSYHQRGSEQYF
TRBV7-9	TRBJ1-2	CASSPRRGFYGYTF
TRBV4-1	TRBJ1-1	CASSHASTGQGGSRTFF
TRBV19	TRBJ2-1	CASIQGNGNEQFF
TRBV2	TRBJ1-3	CASMRVSSGNTIYF
TRBV6-1	TRBJ1-5	CASSEPTYDSILNQPQHF
TRBV21-1	TRBJ1-1	CASSKAGSTEAFF
TRBV24-1	TRBJ2-1	CATSDLRDSPNNEQFF
TRBV2	TRBJ1-1	CASIQQRNTEAFF
TRBV6-5	TRBJ2-1	CASSYGAQAYNEQFF
TRBV6-1	TRBJ2-3	CASSVAAGGSTDTQYF
TRBV27	TRBJ1-1	CASSINTGLVAFF
TRBV30	TRBJ1-2	CAWSGGGGYTF
TRBV19	TRBJ1-2	CASRTSGGEHGYTF
TRBV5-1	TRBJ2-3	CASSLGLAGGILSVADTQYF
TRBV5-1	TRBJ2-7	CASSFSWDRAYEQYF
TRBV5-1	TRBJ2-3	CASSLFGGSSDTQYF
TRBV7-2	TRBJ2-3	CASSQGLAASTDTQYF
TRBV5-4	TRBJ2-1	CASSFGTGPQLNEQFF
TRBV11-1	TRBJ1-2	CASSLVAGTGYTF
TRBV14	TRBJ1-4	CASSRRTATNEKLFF
TRBV19	TRBJ2-3	CATGTGGRTDTQYF
TRBV12-5	TRBJ1-2	CASGLPRGGINYGYTF
TRBV3-1/TRBV3-2	TRBJ2-5	CASSQSLQETQYF
TRBV5-4	TRBJ2-1	CASSLTGGLHNEQFF
TRBV19	TRBJ2-2	CASSKKTGWGNTGELFF
TRBV19	TRBJ2-3	CASSRLNLNTDTQYF